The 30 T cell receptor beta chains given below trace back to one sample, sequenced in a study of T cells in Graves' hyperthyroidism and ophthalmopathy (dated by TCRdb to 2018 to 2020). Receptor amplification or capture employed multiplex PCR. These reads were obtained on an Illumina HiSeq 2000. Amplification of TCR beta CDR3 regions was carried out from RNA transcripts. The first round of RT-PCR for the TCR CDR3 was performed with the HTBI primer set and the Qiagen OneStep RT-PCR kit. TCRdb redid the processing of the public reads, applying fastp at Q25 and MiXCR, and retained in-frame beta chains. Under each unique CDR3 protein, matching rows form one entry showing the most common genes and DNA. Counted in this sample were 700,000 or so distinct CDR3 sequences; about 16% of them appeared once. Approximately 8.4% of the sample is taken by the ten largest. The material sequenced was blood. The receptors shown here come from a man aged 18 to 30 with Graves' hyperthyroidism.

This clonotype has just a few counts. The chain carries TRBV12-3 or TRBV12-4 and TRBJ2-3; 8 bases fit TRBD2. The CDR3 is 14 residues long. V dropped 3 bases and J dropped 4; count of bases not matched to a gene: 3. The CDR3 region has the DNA TGTGCCAGCAGTTTGGTAGCGGGACCAGATACGCAGTATTTT. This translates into CASSLVAGPDTQYF.

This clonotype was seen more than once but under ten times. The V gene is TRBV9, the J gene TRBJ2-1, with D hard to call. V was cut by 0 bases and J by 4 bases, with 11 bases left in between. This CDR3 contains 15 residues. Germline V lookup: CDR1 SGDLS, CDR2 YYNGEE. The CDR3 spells CASSVAPLGYNEQFF. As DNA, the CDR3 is TGTGCCAGCAGCGTAGCTCCCCTCGGGTACAATGAGCAGTTCTTC.

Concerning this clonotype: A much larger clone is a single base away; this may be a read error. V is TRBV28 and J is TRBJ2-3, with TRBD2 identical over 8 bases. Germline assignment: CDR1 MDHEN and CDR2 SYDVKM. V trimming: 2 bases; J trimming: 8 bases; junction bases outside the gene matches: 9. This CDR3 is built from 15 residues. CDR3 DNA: TGTGCCAGCAGTTTAGCGGGAGGTGGTGCAGGTACGCAGTATTTT. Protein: CASSLAGGGAGTQYF.

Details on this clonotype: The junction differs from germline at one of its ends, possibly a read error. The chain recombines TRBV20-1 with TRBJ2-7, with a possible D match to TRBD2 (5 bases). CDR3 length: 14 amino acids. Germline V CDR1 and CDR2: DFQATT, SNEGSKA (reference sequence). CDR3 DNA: TGCAGTGCCAGAGAAGCAGCGGCAACCTACGAGCAGTACTTC. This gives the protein CSAREAAATYEQYF.

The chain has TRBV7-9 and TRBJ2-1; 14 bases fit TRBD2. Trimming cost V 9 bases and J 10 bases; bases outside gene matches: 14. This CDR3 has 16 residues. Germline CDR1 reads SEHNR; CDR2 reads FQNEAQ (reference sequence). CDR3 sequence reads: CASSPRLAGGPYEQFF. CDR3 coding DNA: TGTGCCAGTAGTCCTCGACTAGCGGGAGGGCCATACGAGCAGTTCTTC.

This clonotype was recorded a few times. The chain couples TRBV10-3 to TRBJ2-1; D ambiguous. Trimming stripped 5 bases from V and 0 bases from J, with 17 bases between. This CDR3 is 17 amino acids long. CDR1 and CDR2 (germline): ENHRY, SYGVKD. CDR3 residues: CAISYHPWGFSYNEQFF. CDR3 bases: TGTGCCATCAGTTATCATCCTTGGGGTTTCTCCTACAATGAGCAGTTCTTC.

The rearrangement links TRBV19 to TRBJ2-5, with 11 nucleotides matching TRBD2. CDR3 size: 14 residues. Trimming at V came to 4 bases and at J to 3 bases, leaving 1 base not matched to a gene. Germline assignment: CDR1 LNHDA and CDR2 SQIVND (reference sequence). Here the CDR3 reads CASSNSGREETQYF. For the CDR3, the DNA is TGTGCCAGTAGTAATAGCGGGAGGGAAGAGACCCAGTACTTC.

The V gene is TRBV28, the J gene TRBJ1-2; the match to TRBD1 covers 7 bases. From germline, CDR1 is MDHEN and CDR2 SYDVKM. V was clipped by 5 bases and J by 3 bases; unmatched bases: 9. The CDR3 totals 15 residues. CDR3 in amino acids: CASSTLRGQDYGYTF. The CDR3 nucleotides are TGTGCCAGCAGTACCCTAAGGGGGCAAGACTATGGCTACACCTTC.

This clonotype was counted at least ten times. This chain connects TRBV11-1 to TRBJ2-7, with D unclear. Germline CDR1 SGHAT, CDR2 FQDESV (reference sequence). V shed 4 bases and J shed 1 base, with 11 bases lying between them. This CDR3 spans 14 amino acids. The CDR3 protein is CASSSAVESYEQYF. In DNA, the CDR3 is TGTGCCAGCAGCTCCGCGGTGGAGTCCTACGAGCAGTACTTC.

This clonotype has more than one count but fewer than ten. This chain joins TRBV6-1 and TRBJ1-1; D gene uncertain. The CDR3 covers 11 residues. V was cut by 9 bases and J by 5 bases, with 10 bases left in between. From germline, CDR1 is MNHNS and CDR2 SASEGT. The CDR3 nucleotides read TGTGCCAGTTCGGATTGGACTGAAGCTTTCTTT. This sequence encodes CASSDWTEAFF.

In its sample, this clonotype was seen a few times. In DNA form, the CDR3 reads TGTGCCAGCAGCCCCTTTCCAGCGGGGATCTCCTACAATGAGCAGTTCTTC. As protein: CASSPFPAGISYNEQFF. The rearrangement links TRBV7-3 to TRBJ2-1, with 7 bases matching TRBD2. The CDR3 loop spans 17 amino acids. V lost 5 bases, J lost 0 bases, and 10 bases stayed unmatched. The germline V gene has CDR1 SGHTA and CDR2 FQGTGA.

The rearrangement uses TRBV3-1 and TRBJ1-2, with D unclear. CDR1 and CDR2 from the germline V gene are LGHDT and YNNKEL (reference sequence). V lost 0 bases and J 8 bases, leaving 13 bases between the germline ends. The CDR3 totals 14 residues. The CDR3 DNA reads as TGTGCCAGCAGCCAAGATTCAAAAGGGCGCGGCTACACCTTC. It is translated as CASSQDSKGRGYTF.

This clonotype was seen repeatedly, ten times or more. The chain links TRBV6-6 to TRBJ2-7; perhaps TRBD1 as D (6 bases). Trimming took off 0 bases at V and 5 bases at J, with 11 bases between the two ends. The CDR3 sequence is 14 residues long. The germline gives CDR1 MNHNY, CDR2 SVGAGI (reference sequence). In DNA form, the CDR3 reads TGTGCCAGCAGTTACTCTCCAGGGGAGCACGAGCAGTACTTC. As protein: CASSYSPGEHEQYF.

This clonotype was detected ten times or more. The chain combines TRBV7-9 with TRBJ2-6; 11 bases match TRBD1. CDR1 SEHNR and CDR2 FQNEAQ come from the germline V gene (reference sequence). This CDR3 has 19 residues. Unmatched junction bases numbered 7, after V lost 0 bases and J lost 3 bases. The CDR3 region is CASSLAKGQGAHGANVLTF. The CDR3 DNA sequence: TGTGCCAGCAGCTTAGCGAAAGGACAGGGGGCGCATGGGGCCAACGTCCTGACTTTC.

The DNA of the CDR3 is TGTGCCAGCAGTTTAGATCTAGCGGGAGGGTGGGAGCAGTTCTTC. Its translation is CASSLDLAGGWEQFF. This rearrangement joins TRBV28 to TRBJ2-1, with 12 nucleotides matching TRBD2. V shed 2 bases, J shed 10 bases, and the junction held 6 bases outside the gene matches. Germline CDR1 is MDHEN and CDR2 is SYDVKM. This CDR3 comprises 15 residues.

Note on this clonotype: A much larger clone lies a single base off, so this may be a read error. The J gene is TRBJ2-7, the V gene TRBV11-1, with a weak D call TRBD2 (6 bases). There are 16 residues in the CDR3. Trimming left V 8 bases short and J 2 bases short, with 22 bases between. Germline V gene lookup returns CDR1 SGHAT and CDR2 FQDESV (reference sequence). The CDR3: CASPPVGRDGTYEQYF. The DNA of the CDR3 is TGTGCCAGCCCGCCCGTTGGGCGGGATGGAACCTACGAGCAGTACTTC.

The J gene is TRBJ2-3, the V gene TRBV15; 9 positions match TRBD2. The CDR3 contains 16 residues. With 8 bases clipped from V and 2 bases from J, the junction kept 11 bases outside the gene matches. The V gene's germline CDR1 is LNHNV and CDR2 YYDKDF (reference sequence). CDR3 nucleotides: TGTGCCACCCTGTCGAAAGCGGGAGGTTACACAGATACGCAGTATTTT. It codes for CATLSKAGGYTDTQYF.

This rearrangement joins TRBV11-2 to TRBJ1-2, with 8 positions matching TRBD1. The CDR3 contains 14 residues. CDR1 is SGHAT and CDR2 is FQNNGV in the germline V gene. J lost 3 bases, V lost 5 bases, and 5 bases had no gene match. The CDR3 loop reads CASSHPGGDYGYTF. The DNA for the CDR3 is TGTGCCAGCAGCCACCCAGGGGGCGACTATGGCTACACCTTC.

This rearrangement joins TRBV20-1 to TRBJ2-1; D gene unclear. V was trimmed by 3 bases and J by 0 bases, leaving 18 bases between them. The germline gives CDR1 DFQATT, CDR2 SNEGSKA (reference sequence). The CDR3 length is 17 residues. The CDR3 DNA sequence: TGCAGTGCTAGTAGCTCCGCGTGGCGGTACTCCTACAATGAGCAGTTCTTC. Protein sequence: CSASSSAWRYSYNEQFF.

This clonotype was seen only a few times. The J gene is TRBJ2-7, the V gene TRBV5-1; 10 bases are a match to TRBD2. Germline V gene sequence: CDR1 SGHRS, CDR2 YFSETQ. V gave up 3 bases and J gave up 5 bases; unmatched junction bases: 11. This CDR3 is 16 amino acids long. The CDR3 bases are TGCGCCAGCAGCTCTATACTAGCGGGGAGGCCCCACGAGCAGTACTTC. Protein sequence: CASSSILAGRPHEQYF.

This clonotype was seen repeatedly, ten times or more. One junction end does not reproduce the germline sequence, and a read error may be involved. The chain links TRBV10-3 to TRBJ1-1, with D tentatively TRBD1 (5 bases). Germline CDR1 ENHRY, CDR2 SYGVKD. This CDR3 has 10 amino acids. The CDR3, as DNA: TGTGCCACCCAGGACACCGAAGCTTTCTTT. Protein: CATQDTEAFF.

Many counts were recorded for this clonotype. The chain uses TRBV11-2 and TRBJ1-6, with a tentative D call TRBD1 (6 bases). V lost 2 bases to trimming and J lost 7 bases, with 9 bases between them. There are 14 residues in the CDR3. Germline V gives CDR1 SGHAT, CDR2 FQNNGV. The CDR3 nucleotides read TGTGCCAGCAGCTTAATGGGGGCGAATTCACCCCTCCACTTT. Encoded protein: CASSLMGANSPLHF.

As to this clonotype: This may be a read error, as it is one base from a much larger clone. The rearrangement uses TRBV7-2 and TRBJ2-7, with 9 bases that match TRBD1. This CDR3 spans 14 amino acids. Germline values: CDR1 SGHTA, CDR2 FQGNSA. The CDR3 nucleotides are TGTGCCAGCGGCTTAGAGGGACAGGGCCTCCAGCAGTACTTC. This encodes CASGLEGQGLQQYF.

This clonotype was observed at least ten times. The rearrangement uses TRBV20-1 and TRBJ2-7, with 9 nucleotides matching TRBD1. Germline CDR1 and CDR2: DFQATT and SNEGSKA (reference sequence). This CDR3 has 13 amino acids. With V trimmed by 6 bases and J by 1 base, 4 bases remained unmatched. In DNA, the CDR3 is TGCAGTGCGGGGACAGGGAGGTCCTACGAGCAGTACTTC. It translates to CSAGTGRSYEQYF.

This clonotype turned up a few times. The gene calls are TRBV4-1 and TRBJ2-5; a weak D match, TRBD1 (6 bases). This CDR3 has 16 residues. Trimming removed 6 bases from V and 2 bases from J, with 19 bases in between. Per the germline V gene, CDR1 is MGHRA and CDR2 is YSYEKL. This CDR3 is CASSPFTGLGQETQYF. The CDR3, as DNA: TGCGCCAGCAGTCCCTTCACAGGGCTGGGGCAAGAGACCCAGTACTTC.

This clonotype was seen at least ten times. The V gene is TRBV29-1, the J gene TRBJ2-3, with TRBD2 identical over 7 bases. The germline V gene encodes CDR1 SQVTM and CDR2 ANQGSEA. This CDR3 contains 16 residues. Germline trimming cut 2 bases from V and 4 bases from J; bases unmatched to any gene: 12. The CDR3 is CSVERASGGISDTQYF. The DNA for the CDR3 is TGCAGCGTTGAACGGGCTAGCGGAGGGATATCAGATACGCAGTATTTT.

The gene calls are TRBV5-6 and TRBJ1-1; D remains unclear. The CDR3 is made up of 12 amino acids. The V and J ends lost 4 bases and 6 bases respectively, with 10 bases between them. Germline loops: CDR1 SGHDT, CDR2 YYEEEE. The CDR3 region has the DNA TGTGCCAGCAGCCTGGGGTACGCTGAAGCTTTCTTT. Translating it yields CASSLGYAEAFF.

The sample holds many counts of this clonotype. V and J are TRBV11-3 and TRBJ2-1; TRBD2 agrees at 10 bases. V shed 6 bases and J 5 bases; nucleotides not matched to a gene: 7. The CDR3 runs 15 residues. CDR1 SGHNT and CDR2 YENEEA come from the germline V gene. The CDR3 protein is CASRRPGLAHNEQFF. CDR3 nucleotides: TGTGCCAGCAGGCGACCGGGACTAGCGCACAATGAGCAGTTCTTC.

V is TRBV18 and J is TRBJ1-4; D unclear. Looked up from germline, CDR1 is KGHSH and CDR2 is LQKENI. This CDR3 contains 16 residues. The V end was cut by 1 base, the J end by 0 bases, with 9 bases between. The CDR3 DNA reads TGTGCCAGCTCACCACAGTTTTCCGCAACTAATGAAAAACTGTTTTTT. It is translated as CASSPQFSATNEKLFF.

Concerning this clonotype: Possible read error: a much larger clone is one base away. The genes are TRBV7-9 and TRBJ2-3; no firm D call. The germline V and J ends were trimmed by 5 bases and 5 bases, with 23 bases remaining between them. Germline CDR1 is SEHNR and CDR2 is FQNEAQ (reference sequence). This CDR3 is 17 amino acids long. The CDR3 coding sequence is TGTGCCAGCAGCCCGAGGTTGAGAGGTCCAGGCATAGATACGCAGTATTTT. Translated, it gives CASSPRLRGPGIDTQYF. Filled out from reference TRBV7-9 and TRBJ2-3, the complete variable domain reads DTGVSQNPRHKITKRGQNVTFRCDPISEHNRLYWYRQTLGQGPEFLTYFQNEAQLEKSRLLSDRFSAERPKGSFSTLEIQRTEQGDSAMYLCASSPRLRGPGIDTQYFGPGTRLTVL.